This T cell receptor (beta chain) comes out of a study of blood T cell repertoires in COVID-19. Across the study: Donors in the United States, Italy and Spain gave samples during acute or convalescent COVID-19.

In the authors' workflow: Using reference gene primer amplification, nucleated cell counts were estimated. Measured with immunoSEQ multiplex PCR; TCRdb has only the in-frame clones, and not every one. V and J calls and clone size come straight from that table; D and trimming were deduced from the DNA. Of under 170,000 clones in the sample, about 86% were seen once. With 4 bases removed from V and 4 bases from J, the gap between germline ends came to 12 bases. CDR1 MNHEY and CDR2 SVGAGI come from the germline V gene. This CDR3 is built from 14 residues. Specimen: peripheral blood. The sequence came from a man between 65 and 85 years old with acute or convalescent COVID-19. The chain links TRBV6-5 to TRBJ2-3, with D tentatively TRBD1 (6 bases). The CDR3 sequence: CASSSLQGADTQYF. As DNA, the CDR3 is TGTGCCAGCAGTTCCTTACAGGGAGCAGATACGCAGTATTTT.